This TCR beta chain was identified during a study of T-cell memory formation after mild COVID-19. Study details: TCR clusters were mostly confined to one donor each.

This clonotype has only a few counts. J was trimmed by 7 bases and V by 6 bases; bases with no gene match: 3. The germline V gene has CDR1 LNHDA and CDR2 SQIVND (reference sequence). This CDR3 comprises 13 residues. Researchers used 5'RACE with constant-segment primers to make TCR alpha and TCR beta cDNA libraries that carry sample barcodes and UMIs. One entry per CDR3 protein, called by TCRdb with MiXCR from the 5' RACE reads. The top ten hold roughly 22% of the sample, which has about 400,000 distinct CDR3 sequences, 13% to 15% seen once. The sample taken for sequencing was PBMCs or a T cell subset sorted from them (not recorded which). The rearrangement links TRBV19 to TRBJ2-1; 10 positions agree with TRBD2. This clonotype was obtained from a man between 18 and 29 years old who had mild COVID-19 (a few samples of this study predate the infection). Cell type and time point are not known. CDR3 in DNA: TGTGCCAGTAGGTATAGCGGGGGGAATGAGCAGTTCTTC. This translates into CASRYSGGNEQFF.